The rows below give T cell receptor beta chains drawn from one sample of a study of neurological immune-mediated disorders. MiXCR, run by TCRdb on the 5' RACE reads, gives a single entry per CDR3 protein. The table records 50,000 or so distinct CDR3 sequences, roughly 26% of them present only once. Material for sequencing was PBMCs. All receptors derive from a woman aged 70-85 years in good health. Both conserved end residues are part of each CDR3. A D gene is named only where the DNA matches it firmly. The size entry is marked missing in some rows and otherwise reads once, few, many or a size class.

TRBJ1-2,many,-,TRBV7-2,CASSLGPFGGLKGYTF,TGTGCCAGCAGCTTAGGGCCCTTTGGGGGGCTTAAGGGCTACACCTTC
TRBJ2-5,many,-,TRBV5-1,CASSPGRQAETQYF,TGCGCCAGCAGCCCCGGCCGCCAGGCTGAGACCCAGTACTTC
TRBJ2-1,many,TRBD2,TRBV5-1,CASSWGPGLAGARGYNEQFF,TGCGCCAGCAGCTGGGGACCGGGACTAGCGGGAGCCCGCGGCTACAATGAGCAGTTCTTC
TRBJ1-2,many,TRBD1,TRBV20-1,CSVKARQGYGYTF,TGCAGTGTAAAGGCCCGACAGGGTTATGGCTACACCTTC
TRBJ2-3,-,-,TRBV7-2,CASSLKGASTDTQYF,TGTGCCAGCAGCCTAAAAGGGGCTAGCACAGATACGCAGTATTTT
TRBJ2-7,many,TRBD2,TRBV5-5,CASSFQPSGISPYEQYF,TGTGCCAGCAGCTTTCAGCCTAGCGGGATCTCCCCCTACGAGCAGTACTTC
TRBJ2-1,few,TRBD2,TRBV29-1,CSERTSANYNEQFF,TGCAGCGAGCGGACTAGCGCCAATTACAATGAGCAGTTCTTC
TRBJ2-2,many,TRBD2,TRBV9,CASSPGGTVNTGELFF,TGTGCCAGCAGCCCGGGGGGGACGGTGAACACCGGGGAGCTGTTTTTT
TRBJ2-2,many,TRBD1,TRBV3-1,CASSQAGKGQTGELFF,TGTGCCAGCAGCCAAGCGGGAAAGGGACAGACCGGGGAGCTGTTTTTT
TRBJ1-1,medium-sized,-,TRBV12-3/TRBV12-4,CASSMLGAGTEAFF,TGTGCCAGCAGTATGCTAGGGGCTGGGACTGAAGCTTTCTTT
TRBJ2-4,-,TRBD1,TRBV5-1,CASSPGTGGDIQYF,TGCGCCAGCAGCCCCGGGACAGGGGGGGACATTCAGTACTTC
TRBJ2-1,many,TRBD1,TRBV20-1,CSASPGQGGQFF,TGCAGTGCCAGCCCGGGACAGGGGGGGCAGTTCTTC
TRBJ1-1,many,-,TRBV5-1,CASSIAGDTEAFF,TGCGCCAGCAGCATAGCAGGGGACACTGAAGCTTTCTTT
TRBJ2-7,many,-,TRBV7-8,CASSFTGSNEQYF,TGTGCCAGCAGCTTCACAGGGTCCAACGAGCAGTACTTC